These 8 T cell receptor beta chains were sequenced from one sample in a study of blood T cell repertoires in COVID-19. TCRdb's copy holds only in-frame clones and misses some; the assay was immunoSEQ multiplex PCR. The table shows a few hundred thousand clones, with around 90% occurring only once. The specimen sequenced was peripheral blood. The receptors originated from a man in his fifties with active or convalescent COVID-19.

The chain uses TRBV7-9 and TRBJ1-1, with D possibly being TRBD1 (6 bases). The germline CDR1 and CDR2 sequences are SEHNR and FQNEAQ (reference sequence). Trimming removed 5 bases at V and 3 bases at J, with 16 bases between. The CDR3 runs to 15 residues. CDR3 residues: CASSPTQGLDTEAFF. The CDR3 DNA sequence: TGTGCCAGCAGCCCGACACAGGGATTGGACACTGAAGCTTTCTTT.

J is TRBJ2-7 and V is TRBV14, with D possibly matching TRBD1 (5 bases). Trimming removed 2 bases from V and 2 bases from J, with 13 bases in between. This CDR3 has 15 amino acids. In germline, CDR1 is SGHDN, CDR2 FVKESK. The CDR3 DNA follows: TGTGCCAGCAGCCAATTTAGAACAGGAGCCTACGAGCAGTACTTC. Its translation is CASSQFRTGAYEQYF. The full variable domain, rest sourced from reference TRBV14 and TRBJ2-7, is EAGVTQFPSHSVIEKGQTVTLRCDPISGHDNLYWYRRVMGKEIKFLLHFVKESKQDESGMPNNRFLAERTGGTYSTLKVQPAELEDSGVYFCASSQFRTGAYEQYFGPGTRLTVT.

The chain joins TRBV28 to TRBJ1-4; tentatively, D is TRBD1 (6 bases). Trimming left V 3 bases short and J 5 bases short, with 13 bases between. Germline V gives CDR1 MDHEN, CDR2 SYDVKM. This CDR3 spans 15 amino acids. CDR3 nucleotide sequence: TGTGCCAGCAGTTTCCCCGGACAGTTAAATGAAAAACTGTTTTTT. Amino acid sequence: CASSFPGQLNEKLFF. Drawing the rest from reference TRBV28 and TRBJ1-4, the complete variable domain is DVKVTQSSRYLVKRTGEKVFLECVQDMDHENMFWYRQDPGLGLRLIYFSYDVKMKEKGDIPEGYSVSREKKERFSLILESASTNQTSMYLCASSFPGQLNEKLFFGSGTQLSVL.

The chain uses TRBV5-1 and TRBJ2-3, with a tentative D call TRBD1 (6 bases). V lost 4 bases, J lost 0 bases, and 15 bases lay in between. The germline CDR1 and CDR2 sequences are SGHRS and YFSETQ. The CDR3 loop spans 16 amino acids. As DNA, the CDR3 is TGCGCCAGCAGCACGACAGGACCCCCTAGCACAGATACGCAGTATTTT. Translating it yields CASSTTGPPSTDTQYF.

CDR3 protein: CASSLVGRTGGYFYGYTF. CDR3 coding DNA: TGTGCCAGCAGCTTAGTTGGGAGGACAGGGGGGTACTTCTATGGCTACACCTTC. The J gene is TRBJ1-2, the V gene TRBV7-2; 10 bases line up with TRBD1. The CDR3 totals 18 residues. The trim removed 1 base at V and 4 bases at J, leaving 12 bases unmatched. The germline gives CDR1 SGHTA, CDR2 FQGNSA.

This chain uses TRBV15 with TRBJ1-1; maybe TRBD1 (6 bases). This CDR3 region has 17 residues. Deletions cut 0 bases from V and 2 bases from J, with 16 bases between. Germline assignment: CDR1 LNHNV and CDR2 YYDKDF (reference sequence). The CDR3 region has the DNA TGTGCCACCAGCAGAGATTTGACGCGGACAGTAAACACTGAAGCTTTCTTT. This codes for CATSRDLTRTVNTEAFF. Variable domain in full (rest from reference TRBV15 and TRBJ1-1): DAMVIQNPRYQVTQFGKPVTLSCSQTLNHNVMYWYQQKSSQAPKLLFHYYDKDFNNEADTPDNFQSRRPNTSFCFLDIRSPGLGDTAMYLCATSRDLTRTVNTEAFFGQGTRLTVV.

This rearrangement joins TRBV2 to TRBJ2-2; TRBD2 aligns across 7 bases. This CDR3 region has 17 residues. After removal of 3 bases from V and 3 bases from J, the junction contained 10 bases not matched to a gene. Germline V gives CDR1 SNHLY, CDR2 FYNNEI. The CDR3 bases are TGTGCCAGCAGTGACCCGCGGGAGATCGATTACACCGGGGAGCTGTTTTTT. Protein sequence: CASSDPREIDYTGELFF.

The chain links TRBV24-1 to TRBJ2-6; D is possibly TRBD1 (6 bases). In germline, CDR1 is KGHDR, CDR2 SFDVKD. CDR3 length equals 17 residues. Trimming pared 3 bases from V and 2 bases from J, leaving 13 bases between. The chain's CDR3 is CATSDTTGSAGANVLTF. In DNA form, the CDR3 reads TGTGCCACCAGTGATACGACAGGATCCGCTGGGGCCAACGTCCTGACTTTC.